This T cell receptor (beta chain) came from a study of cytomegalovirus exposure and HLA in healthy donors. Regarding the study as a whole: Sequencing had likely introduced a cluster of highly shared sequence variants as an artifact. Accounts indicate the classifier identified cytomegalovirus status with strong specificity and sensitivity. Beyond CMV serostatus, there was no information to go on about immune exposure.

This clone has more than one count but fewer than ten. The antigen is not known. V was pared by 4 bases and J by 7 bases, with 6 bases of the junction left unmatched. The CDR3 spans 15 residues. Germline V lookup: CDR1 SGHRS, CDR2 YFSETQ. This PCR relied on a set of 60 Vbeta primers and 13 Jbeta primers. Only in-frame clones appear in the TCRdb table, and some are missing; sequencing was by immunoSEQ multiplex PCR. This sample yields around 200,000 clones, of which roughly 79% are seen a single time; 1.5% to 2% belongs to the top ten. The donors comprised healthy bone marrow donors. Sequencing used PBMCs. This sequence joins TRBV5-1 and TRBJ2-1; 12 nucleotides align to TRBD1. This receptor was obtained from a male donor in good health and CMV-seronegative. CDR3 loop: CASSEGTGGRNEQFF. CDR3 nucleotides: TGCGCCAGCAGCGAGGGGACAGGGGGCCGGAATGAGCAGTTCTTC.